This TCR beta chain stems from a study of CD8+CD57+ T cells in acquired aplastic anemia. CDR3 length: 15 amino acids. Germline V CDR1 and CDR2: SNHLY, FYNNEI. Trimming shortened V by 0 bases and J by 4 bases, and 7 bases separated the two germline ends. Sequencing was done on patients that had shown CD8+CD57+ cell expansion by flow cytometry. This clonotype came up a few times. CDR3 and TCR beta VDJ profiling relied on a genomic DNA template. MiXCR, applied by TCRdb to the reads, yields one record per CDR3 protein. The repertoire holds approximately 100,000 distinct CDR3 sequences, 65% to 70% seen once, with about 60% in the top ten.

The chain uses TRBV2 and TRBJ1-6, with D tentatively TRBD1 (5 bases). Sequencing was performed on sorted CD4+, CD8+, or CD8+CD57+ T cells (not recorded which) from PBMCs. This receptor was taken from a human donor with aplastic anemia. The CDR3 is CASSEAQGYNSPLHF. The DNA for the CDR3 is TGTGCCAGCAGTGAAGCGCAGGGATATAATTCACCCCTCCACTTT. Full variable domain (outside the CDR3, taken from reference TRBV2 and TRBJ1-6): EPEVTQTPSHQVTQMGQEVILRCVPISNHLYFYWYRQILGQKVEFLVSFYNNEISEKSEIFDDQFSVERPDGSNFTLKIRSTKLEDSAMYFCASSEAQGYNSPLHFGNGTRLTVT.